Shown below are 23 T cell receptor beta chains from a single sample sequenced in a study of cytomegalovirus exposure and HLA in healthy donors. The PCR contained 60 Vbeta and 13 Jbeta primers. Sequencing used immunoSEQ multiplex PCR; TCRdb keeps in-frame clones, though not all of them. Found here are some 100,000 clones, roughly 60% of them singletons; the top ten hold approximately 5%. Specimen: PBMCs. The receptors shown here come from a woman aged 25 to 39 in good health and CMV-seropositive.

V gene TRBV6-5 combines with J gene TRBJ1-5, with D hard to call. This CDR3 is 14 amino acids long. Germline values: CDR1 MNHEY, CDR2 SVGAGI. V shed 6 bases and J shed 7 bases, with 16 bases lying between them. The CDR3 spells CASRRTSGEQPQHF. The CDR3 nucleotides are TGTGCCAGCAGACGCACATCGGGAGAACAGCCCCAGCATTTT.

The gene calls are TRBV21-1 and TRBJ2-7; the table's D call, TRBD2, was not checked against the DNA. TRBV21-1 has pseudogene status. This CDR3 comprises 18 residues. The CDR3 protein is CASSTTGDAQGRHYEQYF. CDR3 DNA: TGTGCCAGCAGCACCACGGGGGATGCCCAGGGACGCCACTACGAGCAGTACTTC.

The gene calls are TRBV7-3 and TRBJ1-1; weak D call: TRBD1 (5 bases). There are 13 residues in the CDR3. The V and J ends lost 3 bases and 1 base respectively, with 6 bases between them. In germline, CDR1 is SGHTA, CDR2 FQGTGA. CDR3 region: CASSFGGNTEAFF. The DNA of the CDR3 is TGTGCCAGCAGCTTCGGGGGGAACACTGAAGCTTTCTTT.

V usage is TRBV20-1 and J usage is TRBJ1-4; D remains ambiguous. This CDR3 has 10 amino acids. Germline V gene data show CDR1 as DFQATT and CDR2 as SNEGSKA (reference sequence). Trimming shortened V by 6 bases and J by 7 bases, and 6 bases separated the two germline ends. The CDR3 protein is CSASVEKLFF. The CDR3, as DNA: TGCAGTGCCTCTGTTGAAAAACTGTTTTTT.

Regarding this clone: The CDR3 does not end in the conserved phenylalanine or tryptophan, so this is likely a read error. The V gene is TRBV28, the J gene TRBJ2-7; possible D gene TRBD2, 6 bases. This CDR3 spans 13 amino acids. In germline, CDR1 is MDHEN, CDR2 SYDVKM. With 8 bases removed from V and 1 base from J, the gap between germline ends came to 12 bases. The CDR3 region is CASEAGPSYEQYL. CDR3 in DNA: TGTGCCAGCGAGGCGGGGCCTTCCTACGAGCAGTACCTC.

This clone was observed a handful of times. V is TRBV6-1 and J is TRBJ1-2; the D is unclear. Deletions cut 2 bases from V and 4 bases from J, with 11 bases between. There are 14 residues in the CDR3. CDR1 is MNHNS and CDR2 is SASEGT in the germline V gene. The CDR3 DNA is TGTGCCAGCAGTGAATGGGCCCTCCTCTATGGCTACACCTTC. Its translation is CASSEWALLYGYTF.

This chain joins TRBV5-1 and TRBJ1-3; D call uncertain. Looked up from germline, CDR1 is SGHRS and CDR2 is YFSETQ. Trimming shortened V by 0 bases and J by 2 bases, and 6 bases separated the two germline ends. This CDR3 comprises 14 residues. CDR3 sequence reads: CASSLASAGNTIYF. The CDR3, as DNA: TGCGCCAGCAGCTTGGCCTCGGCTGGAAACACCATATATTTT.

V and J are TRBV6-5 and TRBJ1-4, with unresolved D. Trimming pared 0 bases from V and 5 bases from J, leaving 10 bases between. Germline lookup yields CDR1 MNHEY and CDR2 SVGAGI. This CDR3 spans 15 amino acids. DNA of the CDR3: TGTGCCAGCAGTTACTCAGCAGGTGAAAATGAAAAACTGTTTTTT. This translates into CASSYSAGENEKLFF.

The chain employs TRBV7-4 and TRBJ2-1, with TRBD2 matching 8 bases. This CDR3 region has 16 residues. Per the germline V gene, CDR1 is SGHVT and CDR2 is SQSDAQ. J was trimmed by 0 bases and V by 5 bases; bases with no gene match: 6. CDR3 bases: TGTGCCAGCAGCCTCCCGCGGGGGGTCTCCTACAATGAGCAGTTCTTC. Translation: CASSLPRGVSYNEQFF.

This clone was seen a few times. The CDR3 loop reads CAISPAEDYGYTF. The CDR3 coding sequence is TGTGCCATCAGTCCGGCGGAGGACTATGGCTACACCTTC. V and J are TRBV10-3 and TRBJ1-2; unclear D gene. CDR3 length: 13 amino acids. CDR1 ENHRY and CDR2 SYGVKD come from the germline V gene. V gave up 5 bases and J gave up 3 bases, with 10 bases separating them.

This chain connects TRBV6-1 to TRBJ2-7; 11 nucleotides line up with TRBD1. CDR1 is MNHNS, CDR2 SASEGT, per germline. V dropped 8 bases and J dropped 3; count of bases not matched to a gene: 6. CDR3 length: 14 amino acids. DNA for the CDR3: TGTGCCAGCGTTACCGGGACAGGGGGCTACGAGCAGTACTTC. Translating it yields CASVTGTGGYEQYF.

CDR3 coding DNA: TGTGCCAGCAGCGCCCGGGACTCCGGAAGCACAGATACGCAGTATTTT. It yields the protein CASSARDSGSTDTQYF. V is TRBV4-2 and J is TRBJ2-3, with a tentative D call TRBD2 (6 bases). CDR1 is LGHNA, CDR2 YNFKEQ, per germline. V lost 5 bases to trimming and J lost 0 bases, with 15 bases between them. CDR3 length: 16 amino acids.

The table lists this clone with a few counts. The chain uses TRBV7-9 and TRBJ2-7, with 9 bases aligning to TRBD1. Looked up from germline, CDR1 is SEHNR and CDR2 is FQNEAQ (reference sequence). This CDR3 spans 13 amino acids. Trimming removed 11 bases from V and 5 bases from J; junction bases left unmatched: 10. The CDR3 reads CASQGQGGDEQYF. The CDR3 DNA follows: TGTGCCTCGCAGGGACAGGGAGGCGACGAGCAGTACTTC.

The chain combines TRBV6-5 with TRBJ2-2, with 9 bases identical to TRBD1. CDR1 and CDR2 (germline): MNHEY, SVGAGI. The junction had 5 bases not matched to a gene; V was cut back by 10 bases and J by 5 bases. CDR3 length equals 13 residues. Here the CDR3 reads CATRQGGTGELFF. The DNA of the CDR3 is TGTGCCACGAGACAGGGGGGAACCGGGGAGCTGTTTTTT.

The rearrangement links TRBV4-1 to TRBJ2-2; 7 bases are shared with TRBD1. CDR3 size: 15 residues. The V gene's germline CDR1 is MGHRA and CDR2 YSYEKL. The trim removed 0 bases at V and 5 bases at J, leaving 3 bases unmatched. Here the CDR3 reads CASSQDTGVTGELFF. The CDR3 nucleotides read TGCGCCAGCAGCCAAGATACAGGGGTAACCGGGGAGCTGTTTTTT.

In this sample, this clone turned up a few times. The V call is TRBV9, the J call TRBJ1-2; 9 bases are shared with TRBD1. The V and J ends lost 1 base and 8 bases, in that order; junction bases with no gene match: 9. The CDR3 runs to 15 residues. Per the germline V gene, CDR1 is SGDLS and CDR2 is YYNGEE. The CDR3 nucleotides are TGTGCCAGCAGCGTATCGACAGGGGGGCTTCGAGGCTACACCTTC. Amino acid sequence: CASSVSTGGLRGYTF.

This clone was seen only a few times. Here the CDR3 DNA reads TGTGCCAGCAGTCCCCAGCGGGGTGACACAGATACGCAGTATTTT. Translating gives CASSPQRGDTDTQYF. The chain carries TRBV25-1 and TRBJ2-3; 7 bases are a match to TRBD2. V trimming: 5 bases; J trimming: 2 bases; junction bases outside the gene matches: 7. Germline V CDR1 and CDR2: MGHDK, SYGVNS. CDR3 length: 15 residues.

There are a few counts of this clone. CDR3 sequence: CASSLRETEAFF. Here the CDR3 DNA reads TGTGCCAGCAGCTTGAGGGAAACTGAAGCTTTCTTT. V gene TRBV7-9 combines with J gene TRBJ1-1; D ambiguous. Germline-derived CDR1 and CDR2 are SEHNR and FQNEAQ (reference sequence). V gave up 3 bases and J gave up 5 bases, with 7 bases separating them. The CDR3 runs 12 residues.

This chain's CDR3 is CASSVGLAGEQFF. In DNA, the CDR3 is TGTGCCAGCAGCGTAGGTCTAGCAGGTGAGCAGTTCTTC. The chain combines TRBV9 with TRBJ2-1; tentatively, D is TRBD2 (5 bases). Per germline, CDR1 SGDLS and CDR2 YYNGEE. CDR3 length: 13 residues. V lost 0 bases and J lost 9, with 10 bases in between.

The chain is built from TRBV19 and TRBJ2-3, with TRBD2 matching 11 bases. This CDR3 is built from 20 residues. Trimming took 3 bases from V and 7 from J; bases not matched to a gene: 21. The V gene's germline CDR1 is LNHDA and CDR2 SQIVND (reference sequence). The CDR3 sequence: CASSILSWVSGGAQTNTQYF. The CDR3 DNA sequence: TGTGCCAGTAGTATCTTGAGTTGGGTTAGCGGGGGGGCCCAAACTAATACGCAGTATTTT.

The chain recombines TRBV28 with TRBJ1-4; 8 positions agree with TRBD1. V lost 6 bases, J lost 6 bases, and 9 bases stayed unmatched. CDR3 size: 15 residues. Per germline, CDR1 MDHEN and CDR2 SYDVKM. The CDR3 loop reads CASSRHGQGYEKLFF. CDR3 DNA sequence: TGTGCCAGCAGCCGACATGGACAGGGTTATGAAAAACTGTTTTTT.

The V call is TRBV29-1, the J call TRBJ1-2; tentative D call: TRBD1 (5 bases). Trimming took 4 bases from V and 4 from J, leaving 10 bases between them. This CDR3 contains 12 residues. Germline V gene sequence: CDR1 SQVTM, CDR2 ANQGSEA. CDR3 sequence reads: CSVVGGFYGYTF. The CDR3 DNA reads TGCAGCGTTGTTGGGGGGTTCTATGGCTACACCTTC.

This clone was recorded once. The junction departs from germline at one end; a sequencing error may be responsible. The chain has TRBV11-2 and TRBJ1-1; the D gene is possibly TRBD1 (5 bases). Germline CDR1 and CDR2: SGHAT and FQNNGV. The CDR3 has 16 residues. The DNA of the CDR3 is TGTGCCAGCAGCTTAGATCGGGTCGGGGGGAACACTGAAGCTCTCTTT. Amino acids: CASSLDRVGGNTEALF.